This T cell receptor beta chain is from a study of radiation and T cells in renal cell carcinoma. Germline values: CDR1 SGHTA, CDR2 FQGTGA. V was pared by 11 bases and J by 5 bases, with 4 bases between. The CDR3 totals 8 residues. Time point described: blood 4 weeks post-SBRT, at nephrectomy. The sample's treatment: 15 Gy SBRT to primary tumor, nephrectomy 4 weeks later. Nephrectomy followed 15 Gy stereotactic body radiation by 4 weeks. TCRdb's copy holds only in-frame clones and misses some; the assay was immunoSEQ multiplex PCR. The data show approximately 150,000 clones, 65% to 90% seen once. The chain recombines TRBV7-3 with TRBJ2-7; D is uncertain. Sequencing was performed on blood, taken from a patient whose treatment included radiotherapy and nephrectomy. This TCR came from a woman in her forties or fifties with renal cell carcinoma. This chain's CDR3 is CARNEQYF. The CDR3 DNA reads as TGTGCCCGCAACGAGCAGTACTTC.